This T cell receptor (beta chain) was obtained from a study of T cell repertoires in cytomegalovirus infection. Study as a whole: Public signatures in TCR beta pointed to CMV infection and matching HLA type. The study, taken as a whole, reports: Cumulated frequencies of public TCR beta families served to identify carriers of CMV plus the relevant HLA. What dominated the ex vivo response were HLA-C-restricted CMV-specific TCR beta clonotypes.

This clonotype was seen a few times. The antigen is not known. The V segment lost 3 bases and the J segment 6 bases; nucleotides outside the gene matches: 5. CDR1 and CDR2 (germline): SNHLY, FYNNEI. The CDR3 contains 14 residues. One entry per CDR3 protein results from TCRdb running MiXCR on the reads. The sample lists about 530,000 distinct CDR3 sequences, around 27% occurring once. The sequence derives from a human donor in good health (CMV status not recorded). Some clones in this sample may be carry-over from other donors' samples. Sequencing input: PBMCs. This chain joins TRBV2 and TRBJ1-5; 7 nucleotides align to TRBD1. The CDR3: CASSDRGAIQPQHF. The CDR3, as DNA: TGTGCCAGCAGTGACAGGGGGGCGATTCAGCCCCAGCATTTT.